The 7 T cell receptor beta chains below all came from one sample that was sequenced in a study of Ad26.COV2.S vaccination and SARS-CoV-2 variants. Treatment specified: around 19 received Ad26.COV2.S at low or high dose, single or two shots; about five received placebo; per-sample allocation not given. Sampling was performed 63 days after the first vaccine or placebo injection. Some clones are missing from TCRdb's copy, which holds only in-frame ones; the method was immunoSEQ multiplex PCR. The data contain around 250,000 clones, around 87% of them singletons. Source: peripheral blood, taken in a trial of Ad26.COV2.S vaccine versus placebo. The origin of the receptors is a person aged 18-60 years who received the Ad26.COV2.S COVID-19 vaccine or a placebo.

The rearrangement links TRBV11-2 to TRBJ1-4; 9 positions match TRBD1. CDR1 SGHAT and CDR2 FQNNGV come from the germline V gene. V gave up 4 bases and J gave up 8 bases; unmatched junction bases: 5. This CDR3 region has 14 residues. CDR3 loop: CASSSGTGREKLFF. The CDR3 nucleotides read TGTGCCAGCAGCTCGGGGACAGGGCGGGAAAAACTGTTTTTT.

This clone was seen a few times. V is TRBV5-1 and J is TRBJ2-2; a weak D match, TRBD2 (5 bases). The CDR3 consists of 14 residues. V lost 1 base to trimming and J lost 4 bases, with 8 bases between them. CDR1 and CDR2 (germline): SGHRS, YFSETQ. This CDR3 reads CASSLYEGTGELFF. The DNA of the CDR3 is TGCGCCAGCAGCTTGTATGAGGGCACCGGGGAGCTGTTTTTT. Based on the CDR3 plus reference TRBV5-1 and TRBJ2-2, the full variable domain is KAGVTQTPRYLIKTRGQQVTLSCSPISGHRSVSWYQQTPGQGLQFLFEYFSETQRNKGNFPGRFSGRQFSNSRSEMNVSTLELGDSALYLCASSLYEGTGELFFGEGSRLTVL.

The chain carries TRBV4-3 and TRBJ2-7; D unresolved. CDR3 length equals 13 residues. The V gene lost 3 bases and the J gene lost 2 bases, with 8 bases spanning the gap. The germline V gene has CDR1 LGHNA and CDR2 YSLEER. CDR3 amino acids: CASSQPGTYEQYF. CDR3 DNA: TGCGCCAGCAGCCAGCCCGGAACCTACGAGCAGTACTTC.

The V gene is TRBV5-1, the J gene TRBJ2-1, with no clear D. From germline, CDR1 is SGHRS and CDR2 YFSETQ. Deletions cut 2 bases from V and 0 bases from J, with 9 bases between. The CDR3 totals 15 residues. CDR3: CASSLSTGSYNEQFF. CDR3 bases: TGCGCCAGCAGCTTATCGACGGGCTCCTACAATGAGCAGTTCTTC.

CDR3 DNA sequence: TGTGCCAGCAGTTACTACGCCTCTATCCTGACTAGCGGGAGGAGCAATGAGCAGTTCTTC. Protein sequence: CASSYYASILTSGRSNEQFF. The rearrangement joins TRBV6-2 or TRBV6-3 to TRBJ2-1; TRBD2 matches at 13 bases. CDR3 length: 20 amino acids. V shed 1 base, J shed 6 bases, and the junction held 15 bases outside the gene matches. The V gene's germline CDR1 is MNHEY and CDR2 SVGEGT.

This clone showed up just a few times. V gene TRBV10-2 combines with J gene TRBJ2-7; D unresolved. Germline V lookup: CDR1 WSHSY, CDR2 SAAADI. The V end lost 7 bases, the J end lost 3 bases, and 13 bases lay between the germline ends. This CDR3 has 13 residues. CDR3 DNA sequence: TGCGCCAGCACGGCAGGCCCCAACTACGAGCAGTACTTC. Translated, it gives CASTAGPNYEQYF.

The chain has TRBV9 and TRBJ1-1; possible D gene TRBD1, 6 bases. The germline CDR1 and CDR2 sequences are SGDLS and YYNGEE. The CDR3 totals 15 residues. Trimming removed 3 bases from V and 1 base from J, with 13 bases in between. CDR3 DNA: TGTGCCAGCAGCGCCGCAGGGGACCGGAACACTGAAGCTTTCTTT. It translates to CASSAAGDRNTEAFF.